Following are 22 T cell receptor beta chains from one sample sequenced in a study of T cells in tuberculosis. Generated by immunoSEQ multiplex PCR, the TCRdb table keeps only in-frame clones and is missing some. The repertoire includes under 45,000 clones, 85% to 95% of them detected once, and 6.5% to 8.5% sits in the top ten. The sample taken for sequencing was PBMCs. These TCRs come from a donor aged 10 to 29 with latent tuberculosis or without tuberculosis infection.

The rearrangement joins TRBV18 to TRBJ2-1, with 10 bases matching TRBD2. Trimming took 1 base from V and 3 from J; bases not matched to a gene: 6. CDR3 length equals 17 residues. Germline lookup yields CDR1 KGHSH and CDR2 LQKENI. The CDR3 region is CASSPRTSGLVYNEQFF. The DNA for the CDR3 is TGTGCCAGCTCACCACGGACTAGCGGACTCGTCTACAATGAGCAGTTCTTC.

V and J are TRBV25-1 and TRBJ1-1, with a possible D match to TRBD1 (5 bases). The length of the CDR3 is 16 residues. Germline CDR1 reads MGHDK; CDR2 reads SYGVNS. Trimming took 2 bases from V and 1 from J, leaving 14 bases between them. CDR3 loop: CASSEGPTASNTEAFF. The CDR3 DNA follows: TGTGCCAGCAGTGAAGGGCCGACAGCTTCGAACACTGAAGCTTTCTTT.

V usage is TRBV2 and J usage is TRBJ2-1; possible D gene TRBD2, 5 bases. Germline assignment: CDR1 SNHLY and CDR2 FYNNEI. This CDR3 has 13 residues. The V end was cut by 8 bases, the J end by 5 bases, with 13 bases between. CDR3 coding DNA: TGTGCCAGCCGAGCGGTATTTAACAATGAGCAGTTCTTC. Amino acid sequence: CASRAVFNNEQFF.

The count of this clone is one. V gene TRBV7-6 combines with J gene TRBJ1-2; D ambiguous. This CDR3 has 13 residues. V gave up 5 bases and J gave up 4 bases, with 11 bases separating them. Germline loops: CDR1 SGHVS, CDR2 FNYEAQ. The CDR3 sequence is CASSMGDTYGYTF. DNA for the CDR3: TGTGCCAGCAGCATGGGAGACACCTATGGCTACACCTTC.

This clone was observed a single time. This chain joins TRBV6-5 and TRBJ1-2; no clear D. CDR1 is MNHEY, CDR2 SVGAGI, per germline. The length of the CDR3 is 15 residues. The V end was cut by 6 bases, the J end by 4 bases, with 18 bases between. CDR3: CASSVAVTGSYGYTF. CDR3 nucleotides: TGTGCCAGCAGCGTGGCAGTGACTGGGTCCTATGGCTACACCTTC.

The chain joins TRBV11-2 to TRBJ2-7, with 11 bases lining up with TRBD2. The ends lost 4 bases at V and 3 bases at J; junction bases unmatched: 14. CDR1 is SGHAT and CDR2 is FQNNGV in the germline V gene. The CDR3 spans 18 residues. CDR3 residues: CASSSPSIGTSGYYEQYF. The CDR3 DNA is TGTGCCAGCAGCTCGCCCTCAATTGGGACTAGCGGATACTACGAGCAGTACTTC. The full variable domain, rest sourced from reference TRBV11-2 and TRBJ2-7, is EAGVAQSPRYKIIEKRQSVAFWCNPISGHATLYWYQQILGQGPKLLIQFQNNGVVDDSQLPKDRFSAERLKGVDSTLKIQPAKLEDSAVYLCASSSPSIGTSGYYEQYFGPGTRLTVT.

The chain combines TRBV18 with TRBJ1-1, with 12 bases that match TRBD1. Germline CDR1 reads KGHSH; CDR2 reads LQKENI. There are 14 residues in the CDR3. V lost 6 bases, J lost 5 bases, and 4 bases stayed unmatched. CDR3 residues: CASSPGQGATEAFF. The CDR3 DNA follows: TGTGCCAGCTCTCCGGGACAGGGGGCAACTGAAGCTTTCTTT.

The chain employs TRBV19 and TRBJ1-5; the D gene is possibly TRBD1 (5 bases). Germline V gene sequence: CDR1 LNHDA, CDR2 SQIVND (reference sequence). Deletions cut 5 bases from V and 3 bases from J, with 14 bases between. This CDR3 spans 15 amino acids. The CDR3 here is CASSVTGPNNQPQHF. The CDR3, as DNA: TGTGCCAGTAGTGTCACAGGTCCCAACAATCAGCCCCAGCATTTT. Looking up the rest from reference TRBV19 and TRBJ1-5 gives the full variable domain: DGGITQSPKYLFRKEGQNVTLSCEQNLNHDAMYWYRQDPGQGLRLIYYSQIVNDFQKGDIAEGYSVSREKKESFPLTVTSAQKNPTAFYLCASSVTGPNNQPQHFGDGTRLSIL.

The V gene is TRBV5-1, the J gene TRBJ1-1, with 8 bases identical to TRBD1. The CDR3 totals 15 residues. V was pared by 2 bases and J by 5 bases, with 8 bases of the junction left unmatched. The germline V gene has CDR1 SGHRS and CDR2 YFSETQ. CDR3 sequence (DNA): TGCGCCAGCAGCTTCAATACAGGGGGAGGAACTGAAGCTTTCTTT. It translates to CASSFNTGGGTEAFF.

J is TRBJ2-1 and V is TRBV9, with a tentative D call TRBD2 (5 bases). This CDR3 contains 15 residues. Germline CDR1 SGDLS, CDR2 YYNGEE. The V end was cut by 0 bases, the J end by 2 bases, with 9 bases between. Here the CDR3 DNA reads TGTGCCAGCAGCGTAGTACACGGGACCTACAATGAGCAGTTCTTC. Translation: CASSVVHGTYNEQFF. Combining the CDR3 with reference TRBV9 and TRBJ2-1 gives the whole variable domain DSGVTQTPKHLITATGQRVTLRCSPRSGDLSVYWYQQSLDQGLQFLIQYYNGEERAKGNILERFSAQQFPDLHSELNLSSLELGDSALYFCASSVVHGTYNEQFFGPGTRLTVL.

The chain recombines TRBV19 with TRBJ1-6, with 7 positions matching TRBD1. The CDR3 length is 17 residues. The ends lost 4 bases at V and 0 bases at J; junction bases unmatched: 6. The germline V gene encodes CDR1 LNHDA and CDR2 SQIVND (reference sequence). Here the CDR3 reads CASSNNRDSSYNSPLHF. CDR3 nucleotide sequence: TGTGCCAGTAGTAACAACAGGGACAGCTCCTATAATTCACCCCTCCACTTT.

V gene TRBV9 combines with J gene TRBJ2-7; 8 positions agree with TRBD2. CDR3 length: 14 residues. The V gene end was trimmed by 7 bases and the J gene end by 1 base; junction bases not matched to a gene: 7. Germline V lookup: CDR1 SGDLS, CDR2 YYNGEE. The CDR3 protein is CASSYGGASYEQYF. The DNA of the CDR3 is TGTGCCAGCTCGTACGGGGGGGCATCCTACGAGCAGTACTTC.

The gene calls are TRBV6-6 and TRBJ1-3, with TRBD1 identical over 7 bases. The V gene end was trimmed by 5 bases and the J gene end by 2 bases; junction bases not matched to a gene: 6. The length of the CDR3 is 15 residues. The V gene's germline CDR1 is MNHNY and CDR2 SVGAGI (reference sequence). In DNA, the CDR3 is TGTGCCAGCAGTACCCTTGACAGGGCTGGAAACACCATATATTTT. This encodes CASSTLDRAGNTIYF.

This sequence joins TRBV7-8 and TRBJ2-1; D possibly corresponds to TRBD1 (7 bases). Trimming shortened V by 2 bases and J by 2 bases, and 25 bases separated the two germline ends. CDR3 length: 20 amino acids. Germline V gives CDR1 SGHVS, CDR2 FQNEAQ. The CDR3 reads CASSLSLPGDRVGAYNEQFF. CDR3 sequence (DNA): TGTGCCAGCAGCTTAAGCCTCCCGGGAGACAGGGTCGGGGCCTACAATGAGCAGTTCTTC. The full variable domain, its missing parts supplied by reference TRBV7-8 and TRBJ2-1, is GAGVSQSPRYKVAKRGQDVALRCDPISGHVSLFWYQQALGQGPEFLTYFQNEAQLDKSGLPSDRFFAERPEGSVSTLKIQRTQQEDSAVYLCASSLSLPGDRVGAYNEQFFGPGTRLTVL.

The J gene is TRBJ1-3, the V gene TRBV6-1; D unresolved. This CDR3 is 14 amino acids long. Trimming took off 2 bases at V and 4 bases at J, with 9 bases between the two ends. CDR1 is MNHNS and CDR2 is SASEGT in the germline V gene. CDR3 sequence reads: CASSERGRGNTIYF. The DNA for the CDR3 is TGTGCCAGCAGTGAACGTGGGCGAGGAAACACCATATATTTT.

CDR3 region: CASSWDSSSGNTIYF. In nucleotides, the CDR3 is TGTGCCAGCAGCTGGGACAGCTCCTCCGGAAACACCATATATTTT. The rearrangement joins TRBV11-3 to TRBJ1-3; 7 nucleotides agree with TRBD1. V was clipped by 4 bases and J by 4 bases; unmatched bases: 7. The CDR3 extends over 15 amino acids. Looked up from germline, CDR1 is SGHNT and CDR2 is YENEEA.

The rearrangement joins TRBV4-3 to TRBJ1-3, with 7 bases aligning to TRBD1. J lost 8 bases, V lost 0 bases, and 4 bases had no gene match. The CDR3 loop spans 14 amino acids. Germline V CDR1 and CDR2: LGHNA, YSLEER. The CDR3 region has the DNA TGCGCCAGCAGCCAAGAACAGGGGACTGACACCATATATTTT. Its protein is CASSQEQGTDTIYF.

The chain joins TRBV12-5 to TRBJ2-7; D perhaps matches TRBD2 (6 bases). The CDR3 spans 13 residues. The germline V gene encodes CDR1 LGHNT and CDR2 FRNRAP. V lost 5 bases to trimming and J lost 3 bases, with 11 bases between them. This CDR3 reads CASGPRGGYEQYF. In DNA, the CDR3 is TGTGCTAGTGGTCCCCGGGGAGGCTACGAGCAGTACTTC.

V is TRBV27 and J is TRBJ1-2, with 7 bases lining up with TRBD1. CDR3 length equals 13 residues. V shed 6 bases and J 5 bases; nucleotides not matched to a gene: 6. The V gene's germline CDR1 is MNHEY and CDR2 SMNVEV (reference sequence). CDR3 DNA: TGTGCCAGCAGCTACGGGACAGCGTATGGCTACACCTTC. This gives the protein CASSYGTAYGYTF.

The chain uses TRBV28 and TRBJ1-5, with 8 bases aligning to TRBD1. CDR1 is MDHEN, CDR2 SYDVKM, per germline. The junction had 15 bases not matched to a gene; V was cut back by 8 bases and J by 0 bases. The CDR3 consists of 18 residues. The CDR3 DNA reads TGTGCCAGCTACAGTCCCGGGACAGGAGAATATAGCAATCAGCCCCAGCATTTT. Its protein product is CASYSPGTGEYSNQPQHF.

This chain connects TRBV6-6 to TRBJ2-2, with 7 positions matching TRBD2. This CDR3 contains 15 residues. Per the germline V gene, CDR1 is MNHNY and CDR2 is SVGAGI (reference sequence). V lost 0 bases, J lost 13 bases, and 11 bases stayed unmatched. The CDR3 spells CASSYSTPAGRPLFF. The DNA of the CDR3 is TGTGCCAGCAGTTACTCGACCCCAGCGGGGAGGCCGCTGTTTTTT.

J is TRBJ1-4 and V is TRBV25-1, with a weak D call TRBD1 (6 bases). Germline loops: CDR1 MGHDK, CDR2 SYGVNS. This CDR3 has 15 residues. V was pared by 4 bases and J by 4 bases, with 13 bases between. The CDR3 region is CASSGRTELNEKLFF. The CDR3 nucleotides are TGTGCCAGCAGTGGAAGGACAGAACTTAATGAAAAACTGTTTTTT.